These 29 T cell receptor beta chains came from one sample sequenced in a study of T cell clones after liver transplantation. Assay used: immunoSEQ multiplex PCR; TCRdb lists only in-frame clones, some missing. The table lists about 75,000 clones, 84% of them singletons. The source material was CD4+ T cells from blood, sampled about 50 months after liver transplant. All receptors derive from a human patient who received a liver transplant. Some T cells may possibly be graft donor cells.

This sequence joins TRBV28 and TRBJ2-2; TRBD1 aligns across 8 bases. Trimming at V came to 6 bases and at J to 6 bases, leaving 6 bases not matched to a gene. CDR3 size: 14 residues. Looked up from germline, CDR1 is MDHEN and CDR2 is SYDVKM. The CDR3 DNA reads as TGTGCCAGCAGGCTGGACAGGGCATCCGGGGAGCTGTTTTTT. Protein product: CASRLDRASGELFF.

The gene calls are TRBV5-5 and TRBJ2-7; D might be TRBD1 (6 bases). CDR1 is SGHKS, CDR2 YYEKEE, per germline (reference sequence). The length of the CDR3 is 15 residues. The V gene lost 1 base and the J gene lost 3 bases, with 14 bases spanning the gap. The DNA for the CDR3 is TGTGCCAGCAGCTTGATTGGGGGCTCTAACTACGAGCAGTACTTC. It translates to CASSLIGGSNYEQYF.

The CDR3 protein is CASSLAAGLAGGPTGEQYF. The CDR3 DNA sequence: TGTGCCAGCAGCTTAGCCGCGGGACTAGCGGGAGGGCCTACCGGCGAGCAGTACTTC. The chain couples TRBV7-2 to TRBJ2-7, with 16 bases lining up with TRBD2. The CDR3 covers 19 residues. V shed 0 bases, J shed 6 bases, and the junction held 11 bases outside the gene matches. Germline CDR1 reads SGHTA; CDR2 reads FQGNSA. Based on the CDR3 plus reference TRBV7-2 and TRBJ2-7, the full variable domain is GAGVSQSPSNKVTEKGKDVELRCDPISGHTALYWYRQSLGQGLEFLIYFQGNSAPDKSGLPSDRFSAERTGGSVSTLTIQRTQQEDSAVYLCASSLAAGLAGGPTGEQYFGPGTRLTVT.

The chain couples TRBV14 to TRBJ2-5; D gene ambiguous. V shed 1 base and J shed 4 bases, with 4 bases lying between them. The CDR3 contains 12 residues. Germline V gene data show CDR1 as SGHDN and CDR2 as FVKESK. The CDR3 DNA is TGTGCCAGCAGCCAAGCTAGAGAGACCCAGTACTTC. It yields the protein CASSQARETQYF.

The DNA of the CDR3 is TGTGCCAGCAGCTGGACCACCGGGTTTCACCAAGAGACCCAGTACTTC. Protein sequence: CASSWTTGFHQETQYF. The chain employs TRBV5-8 and TRBJ2-5; D is undetermined. This CDR3 contains 16 residues. CDR1 SGHTS and CDR2 YDEGEE come from the germline V gene. Trimming removed 3 bases from V and 0 bases from J, with 15 bases in between.

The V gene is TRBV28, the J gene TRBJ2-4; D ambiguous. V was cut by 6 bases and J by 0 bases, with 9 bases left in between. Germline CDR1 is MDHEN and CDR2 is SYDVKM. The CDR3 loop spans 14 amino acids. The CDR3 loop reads CASSLGGAKNIQYF. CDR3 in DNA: TGTGCCAGCAGCCTCGGCGGAGCCAAAAACATTCAGTACTTC.

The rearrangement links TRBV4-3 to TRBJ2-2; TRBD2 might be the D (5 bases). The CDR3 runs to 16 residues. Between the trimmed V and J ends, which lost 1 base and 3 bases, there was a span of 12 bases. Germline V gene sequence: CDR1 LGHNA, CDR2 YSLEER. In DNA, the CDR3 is TGCGCCAGCAGCCAAGCTGATAGCGCCTACACCGGGGAGCTGTTTTTT. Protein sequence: CASSQADSAYTGELFF.

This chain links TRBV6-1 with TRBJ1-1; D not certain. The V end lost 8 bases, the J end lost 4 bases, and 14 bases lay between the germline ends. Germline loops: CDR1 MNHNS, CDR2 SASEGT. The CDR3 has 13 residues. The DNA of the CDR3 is TGTGCCAGCCTACTCACCTGGGGCACTGAAGCTTTCTTT. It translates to CASLLTWGTEAFF.

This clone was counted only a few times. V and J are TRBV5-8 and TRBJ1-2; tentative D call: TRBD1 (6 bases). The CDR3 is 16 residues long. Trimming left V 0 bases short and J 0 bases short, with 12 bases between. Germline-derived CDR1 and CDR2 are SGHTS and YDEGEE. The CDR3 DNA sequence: TGTGCCAGCAGCTTGGCCAAGGGGGGGGCTAACTATGGCTACACCTTC. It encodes CASSLAKGGANYGYTF.

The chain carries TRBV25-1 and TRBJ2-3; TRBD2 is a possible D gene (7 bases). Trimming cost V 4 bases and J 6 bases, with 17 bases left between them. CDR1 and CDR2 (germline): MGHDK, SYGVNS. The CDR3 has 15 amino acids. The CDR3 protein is CASSVGGGGPDTQYF. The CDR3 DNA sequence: TGTGCCAGCAGTGTGGGGGGCGGGGGCCCCGATACGCAGTATTTT. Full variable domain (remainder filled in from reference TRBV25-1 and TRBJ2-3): EADIYQTPRYLVIGTGKKITLECSQTMGHDKMYWYQQDPGMELHLIHYSYGVNSTEKGDLSSESTVSRIRTEHFPLTLESARPSHTSQYLCASSVGGGGPDTQYFGPGTRLTVL.

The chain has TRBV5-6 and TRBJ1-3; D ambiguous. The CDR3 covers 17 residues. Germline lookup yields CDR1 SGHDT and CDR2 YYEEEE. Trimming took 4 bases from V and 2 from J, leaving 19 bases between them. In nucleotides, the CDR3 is TGTGCCAGCAGCCCGAAGCCGAGGGCGCCGCCTGGAAACACCATATATTTT. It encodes CASSPKPRAPPGNTIYF.

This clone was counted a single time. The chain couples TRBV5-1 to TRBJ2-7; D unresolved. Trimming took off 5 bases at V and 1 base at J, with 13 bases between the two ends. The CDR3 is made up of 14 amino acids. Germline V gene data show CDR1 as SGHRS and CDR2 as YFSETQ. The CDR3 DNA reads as TGCGCCAGCAGAGGCCAAGATCCTTCCTACGAGCAGTACTTC. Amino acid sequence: CASRGQDPSYEQYF.

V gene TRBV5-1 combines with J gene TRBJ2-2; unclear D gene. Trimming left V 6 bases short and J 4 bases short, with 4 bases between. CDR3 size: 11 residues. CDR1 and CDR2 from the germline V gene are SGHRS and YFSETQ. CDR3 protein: CASTLTGELFF. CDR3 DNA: TGCGCCAGCACCCTCACCGGGGAGCTGTTTTTT.

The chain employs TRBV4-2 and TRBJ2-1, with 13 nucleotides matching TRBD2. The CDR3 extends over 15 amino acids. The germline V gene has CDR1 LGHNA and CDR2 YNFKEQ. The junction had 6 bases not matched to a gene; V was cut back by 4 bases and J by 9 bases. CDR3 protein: CASSLTSGGDREQFF. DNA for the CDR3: TGTGCCAGCAGCCTAACTAGCGGGGGGGACCGTGAGCAGTTCTTC.

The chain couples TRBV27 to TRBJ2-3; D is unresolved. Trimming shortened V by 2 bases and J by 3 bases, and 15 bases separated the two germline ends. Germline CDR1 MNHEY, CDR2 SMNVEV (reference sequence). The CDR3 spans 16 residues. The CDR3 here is CASSLARARKTDTQYF. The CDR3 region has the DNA TGTGCCAGCAGTTTAGCCCGGGCCCGTAAAACAGATACGCAGTATTTT.

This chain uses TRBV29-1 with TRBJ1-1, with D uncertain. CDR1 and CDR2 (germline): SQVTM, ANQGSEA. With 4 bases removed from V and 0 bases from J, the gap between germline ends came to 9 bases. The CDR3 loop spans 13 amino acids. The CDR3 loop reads CSVVDNLNTEAFF. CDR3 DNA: TGCAGCGTTGTCGACAATTTGAACACTGAAGCTTTCTTT.

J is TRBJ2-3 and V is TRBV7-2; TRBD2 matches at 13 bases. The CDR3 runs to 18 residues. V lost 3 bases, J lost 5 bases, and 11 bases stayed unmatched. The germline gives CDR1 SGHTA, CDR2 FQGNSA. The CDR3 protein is CASSFRELAGGPRDTQYF. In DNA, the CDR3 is TGTGCCAGCAGCTTTCGGGAACTAGCGGGGGGGCCTAGAGATACGCAGTATTTT.

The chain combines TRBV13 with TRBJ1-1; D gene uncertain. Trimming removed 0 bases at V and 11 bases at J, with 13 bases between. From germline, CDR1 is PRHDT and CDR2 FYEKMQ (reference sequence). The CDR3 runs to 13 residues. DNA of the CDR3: TGTGCCAGCAGCTTAGGATCAGTCCAGCGGGCTTTCTTT. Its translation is CASSLGSVQRAFF.

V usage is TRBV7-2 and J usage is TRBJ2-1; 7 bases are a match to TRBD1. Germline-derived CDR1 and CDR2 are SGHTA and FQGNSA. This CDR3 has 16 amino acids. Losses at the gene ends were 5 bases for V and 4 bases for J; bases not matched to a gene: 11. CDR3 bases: TGTGCCAGCAGCCCGAACCGACAGGGACCATACAATGAGCAGTTCTTC. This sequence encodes CASSPNRQGPYNEQFF. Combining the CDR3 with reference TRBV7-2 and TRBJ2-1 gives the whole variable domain GAGVSQSPSNKVTEKGKDVELRCDPISGHTALYWYRQSLGQGLEFLIYFQGNSAPDKSGLPSDRFSAERTGGSVSTLTIQRTQQEDSAVYLCASSPNRQGPYNEQFFGPGTRLTVL.

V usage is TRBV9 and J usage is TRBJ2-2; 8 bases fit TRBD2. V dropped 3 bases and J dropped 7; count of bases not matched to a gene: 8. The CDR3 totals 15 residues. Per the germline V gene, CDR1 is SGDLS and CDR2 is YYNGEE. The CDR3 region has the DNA TGTGCCAGCAGCGCGAGAGGAGCGGGAGACGGGGAGCTGTTTTTT. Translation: CASSARGAGDGELFF.

CDR3 nucleotide sequence: TGTGCCAGCAGCCGACAGGGGTATGAGCAGTTCTTC. Translating gives CASSRQGYEQFF. The gene calls are TRBV6-6 and TRBJ2-1, with TRBD1 identical over 8 bases. CDR1 is MNHNY and CDR2 is SVGAGI in the germline V gene (reference sequence). J lost 8 bases, V lost 6 bases, and 3 bases had no gene match. CDR3 length: 12 amino acids.

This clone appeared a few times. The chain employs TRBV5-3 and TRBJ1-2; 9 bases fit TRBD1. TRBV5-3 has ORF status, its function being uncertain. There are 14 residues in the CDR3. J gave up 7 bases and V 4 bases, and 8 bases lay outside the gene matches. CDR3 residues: CARSTLQGARGYTF. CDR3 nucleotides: TGTGCCAGAAGCACACTACAGGGGGCGCGTGGCTACACCTTC.

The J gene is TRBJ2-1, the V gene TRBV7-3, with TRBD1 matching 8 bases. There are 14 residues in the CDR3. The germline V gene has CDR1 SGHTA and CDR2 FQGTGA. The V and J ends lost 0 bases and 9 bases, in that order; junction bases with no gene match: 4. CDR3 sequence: CASSLTGQESEQFF. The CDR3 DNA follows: TGTGCCAGCAGCTTAACGGGACAGGAAAGTGAGCAGTTCTTC.

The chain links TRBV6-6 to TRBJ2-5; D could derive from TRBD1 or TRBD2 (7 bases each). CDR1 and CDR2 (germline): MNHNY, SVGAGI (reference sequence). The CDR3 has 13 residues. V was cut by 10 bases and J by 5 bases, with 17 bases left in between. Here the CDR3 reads CATQGEGWETQYF. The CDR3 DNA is TGTGCCACCCAGGGGGAGGGGTGGGAGACCCAGTACTTC.

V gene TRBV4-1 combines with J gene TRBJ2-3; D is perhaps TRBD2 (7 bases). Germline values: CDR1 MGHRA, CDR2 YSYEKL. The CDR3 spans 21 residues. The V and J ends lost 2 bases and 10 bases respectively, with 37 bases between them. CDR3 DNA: TGCGCCAGCAGCCAAAGCCCTCGGGGGCGGGGGAGAGGCGGTGGGGTACCGGCGCAGTATTTT. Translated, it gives CASSQSPRGRGRGGGVPAQYF.

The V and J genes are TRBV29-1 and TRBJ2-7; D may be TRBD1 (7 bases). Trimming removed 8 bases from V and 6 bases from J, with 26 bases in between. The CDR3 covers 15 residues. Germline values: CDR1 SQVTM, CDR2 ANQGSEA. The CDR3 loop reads CSISGQTSRGFEQYF. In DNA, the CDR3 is TGCAGCATCTCGGGACAGACTAGTAGGGGTTTCGAGCAGTACTTC.

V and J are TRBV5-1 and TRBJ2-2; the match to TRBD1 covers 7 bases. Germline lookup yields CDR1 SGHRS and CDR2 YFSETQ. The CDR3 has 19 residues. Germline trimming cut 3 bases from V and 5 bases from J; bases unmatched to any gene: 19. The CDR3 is CASSWDSRVSNSGTGELFF. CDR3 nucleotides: TGCGCCAGCAGCTGGGACAGCAGGGTTTCGAATTCGGGGACCGGGGAGCTGTTTTTT.

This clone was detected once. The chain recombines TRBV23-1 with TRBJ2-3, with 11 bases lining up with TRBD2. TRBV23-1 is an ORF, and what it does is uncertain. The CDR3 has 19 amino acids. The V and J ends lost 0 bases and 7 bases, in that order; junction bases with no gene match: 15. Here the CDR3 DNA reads TGCGCCAGCAGTCAATCGGTTAGGGGACTAGCGGCCCCCGGGAATACGCAGTATTTT. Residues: CASSQSVRGLAAPGNTQYF.

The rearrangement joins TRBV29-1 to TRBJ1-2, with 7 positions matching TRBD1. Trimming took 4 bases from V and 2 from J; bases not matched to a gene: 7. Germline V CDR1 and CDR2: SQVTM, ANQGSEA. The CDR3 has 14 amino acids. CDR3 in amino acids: CSVGATGNNYGYTF. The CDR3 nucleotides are TGCAGCGTTGGGGCGACAGGGAACAACTATGGCTACACCTTC.